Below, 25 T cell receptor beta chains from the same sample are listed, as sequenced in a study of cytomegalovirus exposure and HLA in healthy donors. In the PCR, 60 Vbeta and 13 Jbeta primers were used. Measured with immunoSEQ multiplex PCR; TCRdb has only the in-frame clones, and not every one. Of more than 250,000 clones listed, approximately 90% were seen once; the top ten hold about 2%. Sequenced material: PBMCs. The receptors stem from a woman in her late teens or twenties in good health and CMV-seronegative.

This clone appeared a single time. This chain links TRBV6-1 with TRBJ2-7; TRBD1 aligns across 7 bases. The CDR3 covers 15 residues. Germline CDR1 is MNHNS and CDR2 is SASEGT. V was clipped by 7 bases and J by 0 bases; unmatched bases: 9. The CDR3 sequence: CASTKQGSSSYEQYF. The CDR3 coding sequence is TGTGCCAGCACCAAACAGGGGTCCAGCTCCTACGAGCAGTACTTC.

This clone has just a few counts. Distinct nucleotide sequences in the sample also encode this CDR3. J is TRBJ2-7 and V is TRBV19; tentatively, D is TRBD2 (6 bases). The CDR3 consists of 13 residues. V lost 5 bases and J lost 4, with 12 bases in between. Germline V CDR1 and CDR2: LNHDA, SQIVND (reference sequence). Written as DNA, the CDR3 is TGTGCCAGTAGTCTGGTGGCGGGGTACGAGCAGTACTTC. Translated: CASSLVAGYEQYF.

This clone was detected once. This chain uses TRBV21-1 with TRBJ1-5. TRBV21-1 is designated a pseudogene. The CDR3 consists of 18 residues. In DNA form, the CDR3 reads TGTGCCAGCAGCAAAGGTCCCCTTTTTCTGAGGAGCAATCAGCCCCAGCATTTT. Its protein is CASSKGPLFLRSNQPQHF.

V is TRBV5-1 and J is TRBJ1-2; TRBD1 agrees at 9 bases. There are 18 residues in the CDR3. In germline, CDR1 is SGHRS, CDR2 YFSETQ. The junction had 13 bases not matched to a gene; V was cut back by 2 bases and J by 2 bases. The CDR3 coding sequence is TGCGCCAGCAGCTTAACAGGGGGCGTCCAAGATTTAAACTATGGCTACACCTTC. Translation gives CASSLTGGVQDLNYGYTF.

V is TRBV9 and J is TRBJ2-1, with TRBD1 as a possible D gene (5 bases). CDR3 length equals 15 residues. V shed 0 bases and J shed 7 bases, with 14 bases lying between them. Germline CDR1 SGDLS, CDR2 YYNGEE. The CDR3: CASSVGTNKGNEQFF. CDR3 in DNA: TGTGCCAGCAGCGTAGGGACCAACAAGGGGAATGAGCAGTTCTTC.

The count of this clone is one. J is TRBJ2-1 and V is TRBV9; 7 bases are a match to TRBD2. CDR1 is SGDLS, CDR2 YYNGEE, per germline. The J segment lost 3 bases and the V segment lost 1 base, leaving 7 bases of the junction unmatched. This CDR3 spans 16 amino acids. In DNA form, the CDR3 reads TGTGCCAGCAGCGTACACGGGGGGATCATCTACAATGAGCAGTTCTTC. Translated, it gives CASSVHGGIIYNEQFF.

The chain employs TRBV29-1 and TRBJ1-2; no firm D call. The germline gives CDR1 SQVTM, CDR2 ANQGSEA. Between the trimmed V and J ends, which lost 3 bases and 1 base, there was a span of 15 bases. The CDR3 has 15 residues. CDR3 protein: CSVDIAPTLNYGYTF. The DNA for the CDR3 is TGCAGCGTTGACATAGCCCCTACCCTTAACTATGGCTACACCTTC. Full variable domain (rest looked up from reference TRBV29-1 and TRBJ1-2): SAVISQKPSRDICQRGTSLTIQCQVDSQVTMMFWYRQQPGQSLTLIATANQGSEATYESGFVIDKFPISRPNLTFSTLTVSNMSPEDSSIYLCSVDIAPTLNYGYTFGSGTRLTVV.

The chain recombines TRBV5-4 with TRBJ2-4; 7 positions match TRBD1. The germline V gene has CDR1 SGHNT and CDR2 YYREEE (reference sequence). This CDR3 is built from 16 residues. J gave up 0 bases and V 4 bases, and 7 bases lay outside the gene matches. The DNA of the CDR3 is TGTGCCAGCAGCCCCGGGGACAGCCTAGCCAAAAACATTCAGTACTTC. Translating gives CASSPGDSLAKNIQYF.

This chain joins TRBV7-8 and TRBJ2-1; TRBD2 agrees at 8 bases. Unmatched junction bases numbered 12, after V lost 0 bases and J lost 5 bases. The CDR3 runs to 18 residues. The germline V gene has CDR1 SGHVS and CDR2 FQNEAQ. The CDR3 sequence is CASSLAHGGSGGDNEQFF. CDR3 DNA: TGTGCCAGCAGCTTAGCGCATGGGGGGAGCGGGGGAGACAATGAGCAGTTCTTC.

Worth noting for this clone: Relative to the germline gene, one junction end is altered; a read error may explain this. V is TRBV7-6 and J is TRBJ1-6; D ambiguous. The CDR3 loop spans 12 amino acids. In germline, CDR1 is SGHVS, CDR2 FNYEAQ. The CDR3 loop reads CASSSNNSPLHF. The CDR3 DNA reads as TGTGCCAGCAGCTCCAATAATTCACCCCTCCACTTT. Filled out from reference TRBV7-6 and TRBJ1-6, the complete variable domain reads GAGVSQSPRYKVTKRGQDVALRCDPISGHVSLYWYRQALGQGPEFLTYFNYEAQQDKSGLPNDRFSAERPEGSISTLTIQRTEQRDSAMYRCASSSNNSPLHFGNGTRLTVT.

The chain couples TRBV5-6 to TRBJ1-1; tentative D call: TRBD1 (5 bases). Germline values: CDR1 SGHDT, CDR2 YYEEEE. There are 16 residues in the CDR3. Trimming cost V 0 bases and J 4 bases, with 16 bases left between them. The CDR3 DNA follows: TGTGCCAGCAGCTTGGCCGCGGGGGGTCTGGGCACTGAAGCTTTCTTT. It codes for CASSLAAGGLGTEAFF.

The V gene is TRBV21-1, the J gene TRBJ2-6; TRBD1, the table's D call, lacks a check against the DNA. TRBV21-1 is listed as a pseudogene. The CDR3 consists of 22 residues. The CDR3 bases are TGTGCCAGCAGCAAAGGGAGGTTGTTGGCCGGGACAGGGGGCTCTGGGGCCAACGTCCTGACTTTC. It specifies CASSKGRLLAGTGGSGANVLTF.

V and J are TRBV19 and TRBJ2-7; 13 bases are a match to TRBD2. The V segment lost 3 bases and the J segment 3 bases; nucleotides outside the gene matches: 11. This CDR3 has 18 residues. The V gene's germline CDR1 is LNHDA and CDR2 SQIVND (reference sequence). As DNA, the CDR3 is TGTGCCAGTAGTATGGGACTAGCGGGGCCCGAAAAACGCTACGAGCAGTACTTC. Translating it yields CASSMGLAGPEKRYEQYF.

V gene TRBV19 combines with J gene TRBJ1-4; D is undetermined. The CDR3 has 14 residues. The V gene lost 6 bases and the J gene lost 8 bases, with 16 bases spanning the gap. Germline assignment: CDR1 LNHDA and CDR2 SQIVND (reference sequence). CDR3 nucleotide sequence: TGTGCCAGTAGCCGCGGCGGTCTCTACGAAAAACTGTTTTTT. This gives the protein CASSRGGLYEKLFF.

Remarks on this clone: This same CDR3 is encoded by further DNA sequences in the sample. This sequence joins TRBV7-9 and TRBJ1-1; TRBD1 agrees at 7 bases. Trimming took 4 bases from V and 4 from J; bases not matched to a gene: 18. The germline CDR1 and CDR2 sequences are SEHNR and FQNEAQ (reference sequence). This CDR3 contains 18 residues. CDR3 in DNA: TGTGCCAGCAGCTCAGGAGCATTACAGGGGCCACCAACCACTGAAGCTTTCTTT. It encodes CASSSGALQGPPTTEAFF.

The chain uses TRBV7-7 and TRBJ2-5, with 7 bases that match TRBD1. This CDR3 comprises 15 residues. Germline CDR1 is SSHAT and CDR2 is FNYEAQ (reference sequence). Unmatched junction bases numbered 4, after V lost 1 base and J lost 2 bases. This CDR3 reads CASSLGPGGQETQYF. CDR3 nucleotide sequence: TGTGCCAGCAGCTTAGGGCCAGGGGGACAAGAGACCCAGTACTTC. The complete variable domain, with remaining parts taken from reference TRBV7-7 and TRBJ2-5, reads GAGVSQSPRYKVTKRGQDVTLRCDPISSHATLYWYQQALGQGPEFLTYFNYEAQPDKSGLPSDRFSAERPEGSISTLTIQRTEQRDSAMYRCASSLGPGGQETQYFGPGTRLLVL.

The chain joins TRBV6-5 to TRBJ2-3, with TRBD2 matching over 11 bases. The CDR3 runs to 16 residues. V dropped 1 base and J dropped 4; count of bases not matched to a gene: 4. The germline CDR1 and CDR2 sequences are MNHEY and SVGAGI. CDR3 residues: CASSYLAGGPADTQYF. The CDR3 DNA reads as TGTGCCAGCAGTTACTTAGCGGGGGGGCCCGCAGATACGCAGTATTTT.

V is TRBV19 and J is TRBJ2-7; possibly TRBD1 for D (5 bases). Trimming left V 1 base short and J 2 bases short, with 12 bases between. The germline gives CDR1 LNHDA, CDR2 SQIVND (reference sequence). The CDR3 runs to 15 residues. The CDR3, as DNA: TGTGCCAGTAGTATAGGAACAGGATACCCCTACGAGCAGTACTTC. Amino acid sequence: CASSIGTGYPYEQYF.

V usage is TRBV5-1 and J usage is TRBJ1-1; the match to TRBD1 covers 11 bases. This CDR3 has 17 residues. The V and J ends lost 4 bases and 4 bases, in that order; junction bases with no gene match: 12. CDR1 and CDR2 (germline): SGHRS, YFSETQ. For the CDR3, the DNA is TGCGCCAGCAGCCTCGACGGACAGGGGGCGCCCCCCACTGAAGCTTTCTTT. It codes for CASSLDGQGAPPTEAFF.

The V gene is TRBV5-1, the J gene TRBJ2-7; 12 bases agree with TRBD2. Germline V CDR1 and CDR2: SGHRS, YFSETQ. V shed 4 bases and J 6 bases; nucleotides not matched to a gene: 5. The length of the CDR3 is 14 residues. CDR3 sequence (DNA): TGCGCCAGCAGCGCTAGCGGGGGGGCTAGCGAGCAGTACTTC. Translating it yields CASSASGGASEQYF. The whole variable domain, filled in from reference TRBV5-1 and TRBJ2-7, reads KAGVTQTPRYLIKTRGQQVTLSCSPISGHRSVSWYQQTPGQGLQFLFEYFSETQRNKGNFPGRFSGRQFSNSRSEMNVSTLELGDSALYLCASSASGGASEQYFGPGTRLTVT.

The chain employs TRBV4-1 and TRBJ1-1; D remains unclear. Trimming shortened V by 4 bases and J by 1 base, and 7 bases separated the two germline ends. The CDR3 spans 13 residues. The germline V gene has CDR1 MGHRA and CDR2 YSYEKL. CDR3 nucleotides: TGCGCCAGCAGCCCCCCCCAGAACACTGAAGCTTTCTTT. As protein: CASSPPQNTEAFF.

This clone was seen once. The chain's CDR3 is CASSSIAGGRLDTQYF. The CDR3 DNA reads as TGTGCCAGCAGCTCTATAGCGGGGGGCCGTTTAGATACGCAGTATTTT. The genes are TRBV9 and TRBJ2-3; 10 bases agree with TRBD2. Germline CDR1 reads SGDLS; CDR2 reads YYNGEE. V gave up 4 bases and J gave up 5 bases; unmatched junction bases: 10. The CDR3 runs 16 residues.

The CDR3 nucleotides read TGTGCCAGCAGTGACAGGGAGGACACTGAAGCTTTCTTT. It specifies CASSDREDTEAFF. V gene TRBV6-4 combines with J gene TRBJ1-1; D gene ambiguous. The CDR3 consists of 13 residues. V lost 2 bases to trimming and J lost 3 bases, with 7 bases between them. Per germline, CDR1 MRHNA and CDR2 SNTAGT.

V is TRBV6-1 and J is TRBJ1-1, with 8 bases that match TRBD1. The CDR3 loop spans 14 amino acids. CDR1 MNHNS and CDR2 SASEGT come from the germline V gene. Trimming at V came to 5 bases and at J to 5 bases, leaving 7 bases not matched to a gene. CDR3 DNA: TGTGCCAGCAGTTCAACAGGGGGACGGACTGAAGCTTTCTTT. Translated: CASSSTGGRTEAFF.

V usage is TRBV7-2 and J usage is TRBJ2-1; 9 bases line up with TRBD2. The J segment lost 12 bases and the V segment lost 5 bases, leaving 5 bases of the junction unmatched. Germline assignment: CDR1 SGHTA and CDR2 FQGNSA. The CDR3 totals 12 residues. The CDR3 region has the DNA TGTGCCAGCAGCCCCGCTAGCGGGATGCAGTTCTTC. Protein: CASSPASGMQFF.